These 30 T cell receptor beta chains were sequenced from one sample in a study of PD-1 blockade in classical Hodgkin lymphoma. Each and every patient relapsed after autologous stem cell transplantation, and patients got differing brentuximab vedotin exposure. The assay was immunoSEQ multiplex PCR, and TCRdb's table has in-frame clones only and misses some. The sample records under 80,000 clones, over 55% being singletons. The sequences come from peripheral blood mononuclear cells (PBMCs), collected before the second cycle of nivolumab. These receptors were taken from a human donor with classical Hodgkin lymphoma.

This chain uses TRBV28 with TRBJ2-1; 9 bases map to TRBD1. The germline gives CDR1 MDHEN, CDR2 SYDVKM. This CDR3 comprises 16 residues. The V and J ends lost 5 bases and 7 bases, in that order; junction bases with no gene match: 12. CDR3 nucleotide sequence: TGTGCCAGCAGTCTATACCCGGGACAGGGAGGGAATGAGCAGTTCTTC. This encodes CASSLYPGQGGNEQFF.

V and J are TRBV5-1 and TRBJ2-4, with D possibly matching TRBD2 (6 bases). Trimming removed 7 bases at V and 1 base at J, with 15 bases between. Germline assignment: CDR1 SGHRS and CDR2 YFSETQ. CDR3 length equals 15 residues. This chain's CDR3 is CASSMEGTAKNIQYF. DNA of the CDR3: TGCGCCAGCTCCATGGAGGGGACGGCCAAAAACATTCAGTACTTC.

The V call is TRBV30, the J call TRBJ1-2; unclear D gene. The CDR3 runs to 15 residues. V dropped 0 bases and J dropped 2 bases, with 13 bases sitting between them. Germline CDR1 and CDR2: GTSNPN and SVGIG (reference sequence). The CDR3 region is CAWSVWGMGNYGYTF. CDR3 sequence (DNA): TGTGCCTGGAGTGTGTGGGGAATGGGGAACTATGGCTACACCTTC.

This chain connects TRBV19 to TRBJ1-1; 7 bases fit TRBD1. J lost 8 bases, V lost 7 bases, and 7 bases had no gene match. The CDR3 is 12 residues long. Germline V CDR1 and CDR2: LNHDA, SQIVND (reference sequence). CDR3 DNA sequence: TGTGCCAGTACCTTTGCGACAGGGGAAGCTTTCTTT. Its protein is CASTFATGEAFF.

Comment on this clone: At the DNA level, this CDR3 is encoded by other sequences in the same sample as well. This chain uses TRBV5-5 with TRBJ1-1, with unresolved D. The CDR3 is 15 residues long. Germline values: CDR1 SGHKS, CDR2 YYEKEE (reference sequence). V lost 0 bases to trimming and J lost 1 base, with 10 bases between them. The CDR3 region is CASSLVSLANTEAFF. In DNA form, the CDR3 reads TGTGCCAGCAGCTTGGTCTCATTGGCGAACACTGAAGCTTTCTTT.

The chain recombines TRBV19 with TRBJ2-3; D is uncertain. The CDR3 totals 15 residues. Trimming shortened V by 3 bases and J by 1 base, and 11 bases separated the two germline ends. Germline-derived CDR1 and CDR2 are LNHDA and SQIVND (reference sequence). In DNA form, the CDR3 reads TGTGCCAGTAGTATCGGCCATCGGGGCACAGATACGCAGTATTTT. Its protein is CASSIGHRGTDTQYF.

The chain has TRBV16 and TRBJ2-7, with D perhaps TRBD2 (5 bases). This CDR3 has 15 residues. Per the germline V gene, CDR1 is KGHSY and CDR2 is FQNENV. V was shortened by 4 bases and J by 0 bases, with 13 bases between the two germline ends. The CDR3 nucleotides read TGTGCCAGCAGCCGATCGACGGGGAGCTCCTACGAGCAGTACTTC. Encoded protein: CASSRSTGSSYEQYF.

This clone was counted only a few times. CDR3 region: CASELQSYEQYF. The CDR3 DNA follows: TGTGCCAGCGAACTACAATCCTACGAGCAGTACTTC. The rearrangement joins TRBV6-1 to TRBJ2-7; D gene uncertain. The V gene's germline CDR1 is MNHNS and CDR2 SASEGT. The V gene lost 8 bases and the J gene lost 1 base, with 9 bases spanning the gap. The length of the CDR3 is 12 residues.

This clone came up a few times. This chain connects TRBV5-6 to TRBJ2-7; 9 nucleotides line up with TRBD1. CDR1 and CDR2 (germline): SGHDT, YYEEEE. V was clipped by 3 bases and J by 4 bases; unmatched bases: 5. The CDR3 spans 14 residues. This CDR3 is CASSYGTGFYEQYF. The CDR3 region has the DNA TGTGCCAGCAGCTACGGGACAGGGTTTTACGAGCAGTACTTC.

The chain has TRBV6-5 and TRBJ1-6, with D tentatively TRBD1 (5 bases). Germline V lookup: CDR1 MNHEY, CDR2 SVGAGI. V was trimmed by 4 bases and J by 6 bases, leaving 13 bases between them. This CDR3 region has 15 residues. This CDR3 is CASSSSGLGNSPLHF. The CDR3 DNA follows: TGTGCCAGCAGTTCCTCGGGACTGGGTAATTCACCCCTCCACTTT.

V is TRBV19 and J is TRBJ1-4; D is unclear. The CDR3 has 15 residues. The V end was cut by 3 bases, the J end by 5 bases, with 13 bases between. Germline loops: CDR1 LNHDA, CDR2 SQIVND (reference sequence). CDR3 DNA sequence: TGTGCCAGTAGTATCAGAGCAAGGGTAAATGAAAAACTGTTTTTT. Protein sequence: CASSIRARVNEKLFF.

The chain has TRBV7-9 and TRBJ1-1; no firm D call. V dropped 3 bases and J dropped 3 bases, with 5 bases sitting between them. Germline loops: CDR1 SEHNR, CDR2 FQNEAQ (reference sequence). There are 12 residues in the CDR3. The DNA of the CDR3 is TGTGCCAGCAGCTTGGTCCACACTGAAGCTTTCTTT. This gives the protein CASSLVHTEAFF.

V and J are TRBV27 and TRBJ2-7; a weak D match, TRBD2 (6 bases). The CDR3 has 15 amino acids. Trimming shortened V by 0 bases and J by 4 bases, and 13 bases separated the two germline ends. The V gene's germline CDR1 is MNHEY and CDR2 SMNVEV (reference sequence). The DNA of the CDR3 is TGTGCCAGCAGTTTATCGCGGGACCAATATTACGAGCAGTACTTC. This codes for CASSLSRDQYYEQYF.

The V call is TRBV5-6, the J call TRBJ1-6, with D possibly TRBD1 on 6 matching bases. V was pared by 4 bases and J by 0 bases, with 11 bases between. CDR1 SGHDT and CDR2 YYEEEE come from the germline V gene. The CDR3 extends over 16 amino acids. The CDR3 is CASSRGGFSYNSPLHF. CDR3 coding DNA: TGTGCCAGCAGCCGGGGGGGCTTCTCCTATAATTCACCCCTCCACTTT.

The chain has TRBV19 and TRBJ1-1; TRBD1 might be the D (5 bases). V lost 2 bases and J lost 5, with 12 bases in between. The length of the CDR3 is 14 residues. Per germline, CDR1 LNHDA and CDR2 SQIVND (reference sequence). The CDR3 DNA follows: TGTGCCAGTAGTATACAGGGTTTGTTGACTGAAGCTTTCTTT. It translates to CASSIQGLLTEAFF. Drawing the rest from reference TRBV19 and TRBJ1-1, the complete variable domain is DGGITQSPKYLFRKEGQNVTLSCEQNLNHDAMYWYRQDPGQGLRLIYYSQIVNDFQKGDIAEGYSVSREKKESFPLTVTSAQKNPTAFYLCASSIQGLLTEAFFGQGTRLTVV.

J is TRBJ1-1 and V is TRBV11-3; TRBD1 matches 9 bases. V gave up 3 bases and J gave up 6 bases; unmatched junction bases: 8. This CDR3 is built from 15 residues. Germline-derived CDR1 and CDR2 are SGHNT and YENEEA. The CDR3 DNA is TGTGCCAGCAGCTTTCCGGGACAGGGTAACCCTGAAGCTTTCTTT. It specifies CASSFPGQGNPEAFF.

V usage is TRBV6-6 and J usage is TRBJ1-2, with 9 bases aligning to TRBD1. This CDR3 has 13 amino acids. The germline V gene has CDR1 MNHNY and CDR2 SVGAGI (reference sequence). J lost 8 bases, V lost 5 bases, and 6 bases had no gene match. CDR3 sequence: CASSDGTGRGYTF. CDR3 coding DNA: TGTGCCAGCAGTGACGGGACAGGGAGGGGCTACACCTTC.

V is TRBV28 and J is TRBJ1-1, with TRBD1 identical over 8 bases. CDR3 length: 13 amino acids. Germline CDR1 reads MDHEN; CDR2 reads SYDVKM. Germline trimming cut 6 bases from V and 4 bases from J; bases unmatched to any gene: 4. CDR3 bases: TGTGCCAGCAGGGAACAGGGGGGCACTGAAGCTTTCTTT. Its translation: CASREQGGTEAFF.

The CDR3 is CASKGQGTSTYYEQYF. DNA for the CDR3: TGCGCCAGCAAAGGACAGGGGACCTCCACCTACTACGAGCAGTACTTC. V gene TRBV5-1 combines with J gene TRBJ2-7, with 9 bases identical to TRBD1. The V and J ends lost 6 bases and 3 bases, in that order; junction bases with no gene match: 13. CDR3 length equals 16 residues. Germline-derived CDR1 and CDR2 are SGHRS and YFSETQ.

The chain joins TRBV11-2 to TRBJ1-1; D not certain. V was clipped by 1 base and J by 5 bases, with 8 bases between them. This CDR3 has 13 amino acids. CDR1 and CDR2 from the germline V gene are SGHAT and FQNNGV. The CDR3 nucleotides read TGTGCCAGCAGCTTAGCCGGTAGGACTGAAGCTTTCTTT. As protein: CASSLAGRTEAFF.

The rearrangement joins TRBV6-6 to TRBJ2-7; no clear D gene. The CDR3 has 11 residues. Per the germline V gene, CDR1 is MNHNY and CDR2 is SVGAGI (reference sequence). V was pared by 5 bases and J by 3 bases, with 5 bases between. The CDR3 spells CASSPDYEQYF. In DNA form, the CDR3 reads TGTGCCAGCAGTCCCGACTACGAGCAGTACTTC.

The gene calls are TRBV9 and TRBJ1-1; 8 bases map to TRBD1. The ends lost 5 bases at V and 1 base at J; junction bases unmatched: 4. The CDR3 runs 14 residues. Germline V gene sequence: CDR1 SGDLS, CDR2 YYNGEE. The CDR3 coding sequence is TGTGCCAGCAGTCTACAGGGGGAGAACACTGAAGCTTTCTTT. Its translation is CASSLQGENTEAFF.

This clone appeared a few times. The chain has TRBV29-1 and TRBJ1-1; D is possibly TRBD1 (6 bases). Germline assignment: CDR1 SQVTM and CDR2 ANQGSEA. The V and J ends lost 7 bases and 0 bases respectively, with 15 bases between them. This CDR3 spans 14 amino acids. CDR3 region: CSAGGQALNTEAFF. For the CDR3, the DNA is TGCAGCGCGGGGGGGCAGGCTTTGAACACTGAAGCTTTCTTT. Supplemented by reference TRBV29-1 and TRBJ1-1, the full variable domain reads SAVISQKPSRDICQRGTSLTIQCQVDSQVTMMFWYRQQPGQSLTLIATANQGSEATYESGFVIDKFPISRPNLTFSTLTVSNMSPEDSSIYLCSAGGQALNTEAFFGQGTRLTVV.

This chain connects TRBV27 to TRBJ1-1; TRBD1 is a possible D gene (5 bases). The V end was cut by 7 bases, the J end by 1 base, with 16 bases between. In germline, CDR1 is MNHEY, CDR2 SMNVEV (reference sequence). The CDR3 spans 15 residues. The CDR3 protein is CASILSRGSNTEAFF. In nucleotides, the CDR3 is TGTGCCAGCATACTAAGTAGGGGTTCGAACACTGAAGCTTTCTTT.

V is TRBV6-5 and J is TRBJ2-7; D may be TRBD2 (5 bases). The germline V gene encodes CDR1 MNHEY and CDR2 SVGAGI. The CDR3 has 16 amino acids. V lost 4 bases, J lost 0 bases, and 16 bases lay in between. DNA for the CDR3: TGTGCCAGCAGTTGGGAACTAGATACGAGCTCCTACGAGCAGTACTTC. Its translation: CASSWELDTSSYEQYF.

This clone was seen once. The chain recombines TRBV7-6 with TRBJ2-7, with D possibly TRBD1 on 6 matching bases. The V gene's germline CDR1 is SGHVS and CDR2 FNYEAQ. V was shortened by 5 bases and J by 4 bases, with 15 bases between the two germline ends. This CDR3 is 14 amino acids long. CDR3 region: CASSHGDTTYEQYF. In nucleotides, the CDR3 is TGTGCCAGCAGCCACGGGGACACTACGTACGAGCAGTACTTC.

The table lists this clone with a few counts. The CDR3 DNA is TGTGCCAGCAGCTCGAACCCGCAAGAGACCCAGTACTTC. It encodes CASSSNPQETQYF. V and J are TRBV5-4 and TRBJ2-5, with unresolved D. CDR1 and CDR2 (germline): SGHNT, YYREEE (reference sequence). This CDR3 comprises 13 residues. V was shortened by 3 bases and J by 2 bases, with 8 bases between the two germline ends.

The rearrangement links TRBV10-1 to TRBJ2-7; no reliable D call. Trimming left V 2 bases short and J 7 bases short, with 12 bases between. The CDR3 is 13 residues long. Germline values: CDR1 WNHNN, CDR2 SYGVQD (reference sequence). The CDR3 is CASSEGPSGEQYF. For the CDR3, the DNA is TGCGCCAGCAGTGAGGGACCCTCCGGGGAGCAGTACTTC.

The chain employs TRBV2 and TRBJ2-7, with a weak D call TRBD2 (6 bases). The germline CDR1 and CDR2 sequences are SNHLY and FYNNEI. Deletions cut 7 bases from V and 0 bases from J, with 13 bases between. This CDR3 has 14 amino acids. The CDR3: CASKGLINSYEQYF. The DNA of the CDR3 is TGTGCCAGCAAGGGACTGATCAACTCCTACGAGCAGTACTTC.

This chain links TRBV27 with TRBJ1-1; TRBD1 aligns across 7 bases. The CDR3 runs to 15 residues. V shed 1 base and J 3 bases; nucleotides not matched to a gene: 5. In germline, CDR1 is MNHEY, CDR2 SMNVEV (reference sequence). CDR3 sequence reads: CASSLFPGTDTEAFF. The CDR3 bases are TGTGCCAGCAGTTTATTCCCCGGGACAGACACTGAAGCTTTCTTT.